This T cell receptor beta chain comes out of a study of a mutant IDH1 vaccine in newly diagnosed glioma. For the study at large: Radiotherapy, temozolomide, or both had been given previously, and both were given to most.

A word on this clone: Its antigen is unidentified.

Sequencing used immunoSEQ multiplex PCR; TCRdb keeps in-frame clones, though not all of them. The sample has roughly 70,000 clones; 86% are singletons. Study results and limitations: The occurrence of vaccine-induced immune responses was seen in approximately 92% of patients. Pseudoprogression seemed unlinked to shifts in top peripheral T cell clonotypes.

The CDR3 runs to 14 residues. V shed 6 bases and J shed 6 bases, with 17 bases lying between them. Germline values: CDR1 MNHNY, CDR2 SVGAGI (reference sequence). The time point was: baseline, week 1 (first vaccination visit). The treatment was: pre-vaccination baseline after standard-of-care therapy. Donors harbored newly found WHO grade 3 or 4 IDH1-mutant, ATRX-lost astrocytomas. The material sequenced was PBMCs, taken from a glioma patient treated with radiotherapy, temozolomide or both. This clonotype originated in a young man with glioma. V usage is TRBV6-6 and J usage is TRBJ1-2; D gene uncertain. The CDR3, as DNA: TGTGCCAGCAGACCCTCTTCGGCCCGAAATGGCTACACCTTC. This codes for CASRPSSARNGYTF.